These 32 T cell receptor beta chains originate from one sample sequenced in a study of PD-L1 blockade in urothelial cancer. Profiled with immunoSEQ multiplex PCR; TCRdb holds only in-frame clones, not every one. The data hold approximately 51,000 clones, with approximately 86% observed a single time. The sequenced sample was PBMCs, obtained around atezolizumab (anti-PD-L1) treatment. The receptors come from a man aged 55 to 69 with urothelial cancer.

This clone appeared once. The rearrangement uses TRBV10-3 and TRBJ2-7; D possibly corresponds to TRBD2 (6 bases). The CDR3 has 13 amino acids. Germline loops: CDR1 ENHRY, CDR2 SYGVKD. The V gene lost 8 bases and the J gene lost 0 bases, with 11 bases spanning the gap. CDR3 in amino acids: CAIGGTASYEQYF. CDR3 nucleotides: TGTGCCATCGGAGGGACGGCCTCCTACGAGCAGTACTTC.

About this clone: At one end the junction does not follow the germline gene, possibly because of a read error. V is TRBV5-6 and J is TRBJ1-1, with D unclear. CDR3 size: 15 residues. Germline-derived CDR1 and CDR2 are SGHDT and YYEEEE. In DNA form, the CDR3 reads TGTGTCAGCAGCTTGTTCTTCTACAGCAACACTGAAGCTTTCTTT. Protein sequence: CVSSLFFYSNTEAFF.

This chain links TRBV4-3 with TRBJ2-4, with D perhaps TRBD1 (6 bases). V dropped 0 bases and J dropped 0 bases, with 15 bases sitting between them. Germline CDR1 is LGHNA and CDR2 is YSLEER. The CDR3 runs 18 residues. In nucleotides, the CDR3 is TGCGCCAGCAGCCAAGATCGGGGAGCACAGGGAGCCAAAAACATTCAGTACTTC. Translation: CASSQDRGAQGAKNIQYF.

The V gene is TRBV27, the J gene TRBJ2-7; TRBD2 matches 14 bases. This CDR3 contains 17 residues. The V and J ends lost 4 bases and 4 bases, in that order; junction bases with no gene match: 9. Germline-derived CDR1 and CDR2 are MNHEY and SMNVEV (reference sequence). The CDR3 here is CASSSPGLAGVNYEQYF. The CDR3 coding sequence is TGTGCCAGCAGTTCTCCGGGACTAGCGGGGGTGAATTACGAGCAGTACTTC.

The J gene is TRBJ2-3, the V gene TRBV18, with D uncertain. CDR3 length: 12 residues. Trimming stripped 5 bases from V and 4 bases from J, with 7 bases between. Germline lookup yields CDR1 KGHSH and CDR2 LQKENI. The CDR3 sequence: CASSAYADTQYF. CDR3 DNA sequence: TGTGCCAGCTCAGCCTATGCAGATACGCAGTATTTT.

The chain is built from TRBV7-3 and TRBJ2-5, with 15 bases aligning to TRBD2. This CDR3 has 18 amino acids. V lost 5 bases, J lost 3 bases, and 10 bases stayed unmatched. The germline gives CDR1 SGHTA, CDR2 FQGTGA. CDR3 amino acids: CASSRTGLAGGPEETQYF. Written as DNA, the CDR3 is TGTGCCAGCAGCCGAACCGGACTAGCGGGAGGGCCGGAAGAGACCCAGTACTTC.

This chain links TRBV4-2 with TRBJ2-1, with 8 bases lining up with TRBD2. V trimming: 0 bases; J trimming: 7 bases; junction bases outside the gene matches: 8. Germline lookup yields CDR1 LGHNA and CDR2 YNFKEQ. CDR3 length: 16 residues. The CDR3 DNA reads TGTGCCAGCAGCCAAGATAAGGCGGGAGGTCAGAATGAGCAGTTCTTC. Translated, it gives CASSQDKAGGQNEQFF.

The genes are TRBV29-1 and TRBJ2-7, with 9 bases identical to TRBD2. The trim removed 3 bases at V and 2 bases at J, leaving 17 bases unmatched. Germline-derived CDR1 and CDR2 are SQVTM and ANQGSEA. This CDR3 contains 18 residues. CDR3 nucleotide sequence: TGCAGCGTTGAGGGGAACGAAAACCATAGCGGGAGAACCTACGAGCAGTACTTC. Translating gives CSVEGNENHSGRTYEQYF.

V and J are TRBV19 and TRBJ2-2, with TRBD1 matching over 9 bases. The germline CDR1 and CDR2 sequences are LNHDA and SQIVND (reference sequence). This CDR3 has 15 residues. The V gene end was trimmed by 6 bases and the J gene end by 4 bases; junction bases not matched to a gene: 6. The CDR3 is CASRRTGVSTGELFF. Here the CDR3 DNA reads TGTGCCAGTAGGCGGACAGGGGTGAGCACCGGGGAGCTGTTTTTT.

For the CDR3, the DNA is TGTGCCTGGAGTCAATCTCGGACAGAGGCCTCCCCCACCTTC. This codes for CAWSQSRTEASPTF. This chain links TRBV30 with TRBJ1-2, with D possibly being TRBD1 (6 bases). V was shortened by 2 bases and J by 13 bases, with 23 bases between the two germline ends. The germline V gene encodes CDR1 GTSNPN and CDR2 SVGIG (reference sequence). The CDR3 covers 14 residues.

The V gene is TRBV6-1, the J gene TRBJ2-7; the D is unclear. The CDR3 consists of 14 residues. Trimming shortened V by 4 bases and J by 2 bases, and 12 bases separated the two germline ends. Germline CDR1 MNHNS, CDR2 SASEGT. The CDR3 DNA follows: TGTGCCAGCAGTGGGTACTCCCTTACCTACGAGCAGTACTTC. Protein product: CASSGYSLTYEQYF.

The chain combines TRBV7-3 with TRBJ2-5, with TRBD2 identical over 10 bases. From germline, CDR1 is SGHTA and CDR2 FQGTGA. The length of the CDR3 is 17 residues. V dropped 4 bases and J dropped 1; count of bases not matched to a gene: 9. This CDR3 reads CASSWASGGTSQETQYF. The CDR3 DNA sequence: TGTGCCAGCAGCTGGGCTAGCGGGGGCACCAGCCAAGAGACCCAGTACTTC.

The chain employs TRBV19 and TRBJ1-5, with TRBD1 identical over 9 bases. J was trimmed by 4 bases and V by 9 bases; bases with no gene match: 7. Germline CDR1 LNHDA, CDR2 SQIVND (reference sequence). The CDR3 covers 14 residues. The CDR3 DNA reads as TGTGCCAGCCGAACCGGGACAGGGAATCAGCCCCAGCATTTT. As protein: CASRTGTGNQPQHF.

The chain employs TRBV27 and TRBJ2-7; 7 nucleotides match TRBD1. This CDR3 spans 15 amino acids. V was pared by 8 bases and J by 2 bases, with 12 bases of the junction left unmatched. Germline CDR1 and CDR2: MNHEY and SMNVEV (reference sequence). The CDR3 DNA sequence: TGTGCCAGCCACGACCACTCAACAGGGGCCTACGAGCAGTACTTC. Translating gives CASHDHSTGAYEQYF.

The chain recombines TRBV5-5 with TRBJ1-3, with a weak D call TRBD1 (5 bases). The CDR3 extends over 16 amino acids. CDR1 is SGHKS and CDR2 is YYEKEE in the germline V gene (reference sequence). With 0 bases removed from V and 0 bases from J, the gap between germline ends came to 10 bases. CDR3 sequence reads: CASSLETVSSGNTIYF. The CDR3 DNA reads as TGTGCCAGCAGCTTGGAGACAGTAAGCTCTGGAAACACCATATATTTT.

The chain combines TRBV6-1 with TRBJ1-3; 8 bases agree with TRBD1. From germline, CDR1 is MNHNS and CDR2 SASEGT. The CDR3 extends over 13 amino acids. J was trimmed by 7 bases and V by 10 bases; bases with no gene match: 9. CDR3 coding DNA: TGTGCCACCATCACAGGGGGGGGGAACACCATATATTTT. It is translated as CATITGGGNTIYF.

The chain links TRBV5-1 to TRBJ2-7; D may be TRBD1 (5 bases). The CDR3 sequence is 15 residues long. V lost 0 bases and J 2 bases, leaving 12 bases between the germline ends. Germline V CDR1 and CDR2: SGHRS, YFSETQ. Here the CDR3 reads CASSLVVDTPYEQYF. The CDR3 nucleotides are TGCGCCAGCAGCTTGGTAGTGGACACCCCCTACGAGCAGTACTTC.

The genes are TRBV27 and TRBJ2-7, with D possibly being TRBD1 or TRBD2 (6 bases each). The CDR3 extends over 11 amino acids. Germline loops: CDR1 MNHEY, CDR2 SMNVEV (reference sequence). Between the trimmed V and J ends, which lost 10 bases and 3 bases, there was a span of 10 bases. The CDR3 loop reads CATRGGYEQYF. CDR3 coding DNA: TGTGCCACCAGGGGAGGCTACGAGCAGTACTTC.

This chain links TRBV27 with TRBJ2-7; 11 bases are a match to TRBD2. Germline loops: CDR1 MNHEY, CDR2 SMNVEV (reference sequence). Trimming took 10 bases from V and 0 from J; bases not matched to a gene: 14. This CDR3 has 17 amino acids. CDR3 residues: CATPPGTSGTSSYEQYF. In DNA form, the CDR3 reads TGTGCCACACCACCAGGGACTAGCGGAACAAGCTCCTACGAGCAGTACTTC.

This clone has just a few counts. The chain uses TRBV7-9 and TRBJ2-3; no clear D gene. Trimming removed 5 bases at V and 8 bases at J, with 14 bases between. The CDR3 extends over 13 amino acids. The germline V gene has CDR1 SEHNR and CDR2 FQNEAQ (reference sequence). CDR3 nucleotide sequence: TGTGCCAGCAGCCCCCACGAGGCCGGTACGCAGTATTTT. As protein: CASSPHEAGTQYF.

This clone occurred once. This chain connects TRBV30 to TRBJ2-7; D is possibly TRBD1 (6 bases). The CDR3 consists of 13 residues. The germline CDR1 and CDR2 sequences are GTSNPN and SVGIG (reference sequence). Trimming left V 1 base short and J 7 bases short, with 14 bases between. This chain's CDR3 is CAWSGRGIGEQYF. The DNA of the CDR3 is TGTGCCTGGAGTGGAAGGGGGATTGGAGAGCAGTACTTC. The full variable domain, with the rest looked up from reference TRBV30 and TRBJ2-7, is SQTIHQWPATLVQPVGSPLSLECTVEGTSNPNLYWYRQAAGRGLQLLFYSVGIGQISSEVPQNLSASRPQDRQFILSSKKLLLSDSGFYLCAWSGRGIGEQYFGPGTRLTVT.

This clone was seen only a few times. The chain recombines TRBV21-1 with TRBJ2-6; the table's TRBD1 call for D was not verified on the DNA. TRBV21-1 is a pseudogene locus. CDR3 length: 15 amino acids. For the CDR3, the DNA is TGTGCCAGCAGCAAAGGCAGGGAATTAGCCAACGTCCTGACTTTC. This encodes CASSKGRELANVLTF.

This clone occurred a few times. The rearrangement uses TRBV29-1 and TRBJ1-2, with D possibly matching TRBD1 (6 bases). V lost 7 bases and J lost 4, with 13 bases in between. Germline V gene data show CDR1 as SQVTM and CDR2 as ANQGSEA. The CDR3 is 12 amino acids. CDR3: CSASEQGYGYTF. The CDR3 DNA reads as TGCAGCGCCTCAGAACAGGGCTATGGCTACACCTTC.

The chain joins TRBV10-1 to TRBJ1-2; D is uncertain. Germline V CDR1 and CDR2: WNHNN, SYGVQD (reference sequence). This CDR3 spans 13 amino acids. Trimming took 2 bases from V and 4 from J, leaving 8 bases between them. This chain's CDR3 is CASSEAGSYGYTF. DNA of the CDR3: TGCGCCAGCAGTGAGGCGGGCAGCTATGGCTACACCTTC.

In its sample, this clone was seen a few times. The gene calls are TRBV5-6 and TRBJ2-1; D not resolved. V lost 1 base, J lost 8 bases, and 10 bases lay in between. Germline assignment: CDR1 SGHDT and CDR2 YYEEEE. The CDR3 runs 13 residues. CDR3 amino acids: CASSLILVHEQFF. The CDR3 nucleotides are TGTGCCAGCAGCTTGATTCTAGTCCATGAGCAGTTCTTC.

The genes are TRBV6-5 and TRBJ1-2; D remains unclear. This CDR3 spans 13 amino acids. Germline V gene sequence: CDR1 MNHEY, CDR2 SVGAGI. Trimming removed 3 bases at V and 8 bases at J, with 13 bases between. CDR3 in DNA: TGTGCCAGCAGTTATGAGGGAAGGGAGGGCTACACCTTC. Translated: CASSYEGREGYTF.

This clone was counted a single time. This sequence joins TRBV4-1 and TRBJ1-4; 9 bases line up with TRBD1. CDR3 size: 16 residues. The ends lost 4 bases at V and 6 bases at J; junction bases unmatched: 9. In germline, CDR1 is MGHRA, CDR2 YSYEKL. The CDR3 sequence: CASSLRNRDRDEKLFF. DNA of the CDR3: TGCGCCAGCAGCCTCCGGAACCGGGACAGGGATGAAAAACTGTTTTTT.

This chain connects TRBV6-5 to TRBJ2-7, with 10 bases fitting TRBD2. The germline V gene encodes CDR1 MNHEY and CDR2 SVGAGI. J gave up 7 bases and V 6 bases, and 9 bases lay outside the gene matches. The CDR3 length is 14 residues. The CDR3 is CASSLAGGPREQYF. CDR3 DNA: TGTGCCAGCAGCTTAGCGGGGGGACCCCGGGAGCAGTACTTC.

This clone was found once. The chain combines TRBV15 with TRBJ1-5; 8 positions agree with TRBD1. With 4 bases clipped from V and 2 bases from J, the junction kept 4 bases outside the gene matches. This CDR3 spans 15 amino acids. Germline V lookup: CDR1 LNHNV, CDR2 YYDKDF (reference sequence). The CDR3 loop is CATSTRDRRNQPQHF. DNA of the CDR3: TGTGCCACCAGCACCCGGGACAGGCGCAATCAGCCCCAGCATTTT.

This chain connects TRBV15 to TRBJ2-5, with a tentative D call TRBD2 (6 bases). Looked up from germline, CDR1 is LNHNV and CDR2 is YYDKDF (reference sequence). The germline V and J ends were trimmed by 1 base and 13 bases, with 19 bases remaining between them. The CDR3 sequence is 14 residues long. The CDR3 loop reads CATSRVRGTGYRYF. The CDR3 coding sequence is TGTGCCACCAGCAGAGTTCGGGGGACGGGCTATCGGTACTTC.

V usage is TRBV19 and J usage is TRBJ2-1; a possible D gene is TRBD2 (6 bases). CDR1 and CDR2 (germline): LNHDA, SQIVND (reference sequence). The germline V and J ends were trimmed by 2 bases and 2 bases, with 7 bases remaining between them. This CDR3 spans 14 amino acids. The CDR3 spells CASSILAPYNEQFF. For the CDR3, the DNA is TGTGCCAGTAGTATACTAGCGCCCTACAATGAGCAGTTCTTC.

This chain joins TRBV4-1 and TRBJ2-7; D remains ambiguous. This CDR3 region has 15 residues. The germline V and J ends were trimmed by 5 bases and 6 bases, with 20 bases remaining between them. Germline CDR1 and CDR2: MGHRA and YSYEKL. DNA of the CDR3: TGCGCCAGCAGCTCCCTGTGGGCCTTGAGAGTCGAGCAGTACTTC. Translation gives CASSSLWALRVEQYF.